A single sample is the source of the 14 T cell receptor beta chains below, sequenced in a study of shared clonotypes between healthy human individuals. TCRdb's table, derived via immunoSEQ multiplex PCR, lists solely in-frame clones and lacks some. The sample lists some 1 million clones, about 76% occurring once. The specimen was memory CD4+ T cells sorted from blood. The subset denotes: CD45RA-negative fraction. The receptors derive from a man in his late teens or twenties in good health.

This clone appeared once. The chain uses TRBV6-5 and TRBJ1-2; D is unclear. Trimming left V 0 bases short and J 6 bases short, with 14 bases between. Per germline, CDR1 MNHEY and CDR2 SVGAGI. The CDR3 runs to 15 residues. The CDR3 sequence is CASSYSGRERDGYTF. The CDR3 DNA reads as TGTGCCAGCAGTTACTCGGGGAGGGAGAGGGATGGCTACACCTTC.

Only a few counts were recorded for this clone. The chain links TRBV11-2 to TRBJ2-7, with TRBD2 identical over 11 bases. Per the germline V gene, CDR1 is SGHAT and CDR2 is FQNNGV. The CDR3 loop spans 16 amino acids. The J segment lost 2 bases and the V segment lost 0 bases, leaving 3 bases of the junction unmatched. The CDR3 sequence is CASSLEGTSGAYEQYF. The CDR3 nucleotides are TGTGCCAGCAGCTTAGAGGGGACTAGCGGCGCCTACGAGCAGTACTTC.

This clone has just one count. The chain combines TRBV4-1 with TRBJ1-2; 10 nucleotides align to TRBD1. The CDR3 spans 15 residues. Germline trimming cut 1 base from V and 2 bases from J; bases unmatched to any gene: 1. Germline lookup yields CDR1 MGHRA and CDR2 YSYEKL. CDR3 region: CASSQGTGGNYGYTF. DNA for the CDR3: TGCGCCAGCAGCCAAGGGACAGGGGGGAACTATGGCTACACCTTC.

The chain joins TRBV30 to TRBJ1-5; 9 positions match TRBD1. The CDR3 consists of 17 residues. With 0 bases clipped from V and 2 bases from J, the junction kept 8 bases outside the gene matches. Looked up from germline, CDR1 is GTSNPN and CDR2 is SVGIG (reference sequence). The CDR3 sequence: CAWSVGTGSDGNQPQHF. The CDR3 DNA reads TGTGCCTGGAGTGTTGGGACAGGGTCGGATGGCAATCAGCCCCAGCATTTT.

This chain links TRBV10-3 with TRBJ2-1; 7 bases line up with TRBD2. Germline-derived CDR1 and CDR2 are ENHRY and SYGVKD. The CDR3 runs 16 residues. V lost 5 bases and J lost 4; bases outside the gene matches: 11. The CDR3: CAISPPSGGGYNEQFF. The DNA for the CDR3 is TGTGCCATCAGTCCCCCCAGTGGCGGGGGTTACAATGAGCAGTTCTTC.

CDR3 loop: CASTPFPGQPYEQYF. The CDR3 DNA follows: TGTGCCAGCACCCCTTTCCCGGGACAGCCCTACGAGCAGTACTTC. The chain recombines TRBV7-9 with TRBJ2-7; TRBD1 matches at 7 bases. The V gene's germline CDR1 is SEHNR and CDR2 FQNEAQ (reference sequence). V was clipped by 7 bases and J by 2 bases; unmatched bases: 11. The CDR3 is 15 amino acids.

The rearrangement links TRBV9 to TRBJ2-3; D is unresolved. The CDR3 has 15 residues. V was shortened by 4 bases and J by 4 bases, with 16 bases between the two germline ends. CDR1 SGDLS and CDR2 YYNGEE come from the germline V gene. CDR3 sequence reads: CASSLVGIAADTQYF. In DNA, the CDR3 is TGTGCCAGCAGCCTGGTTGGGATAGCAGCAGATACGCAGTATTTT.

The V and J genes are TRBV2 and TRBJ2-2; TRBD1 matches 7 bases. The CDR3 loop spans 15 amino acids. Germline V lookup: CDR1 SNHLY, CDR2 FYNNEI. V lost 6 bases to trimming and J lost 1 base; unmatched junction nucleotides: 5. CDR3 nucleotide sequence: TGTGCCAGCAGCCCAGACAGGGTGAACACCGGGGAGCTGTTTTTT. This sequence encodes CASSPDRVNTGELFF.

The gene calls are TRBV30 and TRBJ1-6; D gene uncertain. V gave up 1 base and J gave up 3 bases, with 7 bases separating them. There are 14 residues in the CDR3. Germline loops: CDR1 GTSNPN, CDR2 SVGIG (reference sequence). The CDR3 here is CAWSELLYNSPLHF. CDR3 DNA: TGTGCCTGGAGTGAGTTACTCTATAATTCACCCCTCCACTTT.

In regard to this clone: Other DNA sequences from this sample encode an identical CDR3 as well. This rearrangement joins TRBV7-2 to TRBJ1-2; D unclear. The CDR3 sequence is 12 residues long. From germline, CDR1 is SGHTA and CDR2 FQGNSA. Trimming left V 0 bases short and J 4 bases short, with 3 bases between. CDR3 nucleotide sequence: TGTGCCAGCAGCTTAGCCGGCTATGGCTACACCTTC. Amino acid sequence: CASSLAGYGYTF.

The chain recombines TRBV4-1 with TRBJ1-4; 8 bases match TRBD1. V lost 1 base, J lost 5 bases, and 0 bases stayed unmatched. From germline, CDR1 is MGHRA and CDR2 YSYEKL. The CDR3 loop spans 14 amino acids. The CDR3 sequence is CASSQGTGNEKLFF. CDR3 coding DNA: TGCGCCAGCAGCCAAGGGACAGGGAATGAAAAACTGTTTTTT.

This chain connects TRBV10-3 to TRBJ2-3; D is perhaps TRBD1 or TRBD2 (7 bases each). The CDR3 length is 15 residues. Germline values: CDR1 ENHRY, CDR2 SYGVKD. V lost 7 bases, J lost 4 bases, and 18 bases lay in between. The DNA for the CDR3 is TGTGCCATCAATTCACAGGGGCTAGCGGCAGATACGCAGTATTTT. Protein sequence: CAINSQGLAADTQYF.

The chain recombines TRBV10-1 with TRBJ1-2; D uncertain. Trimming left V 9 bases short and J 3 bases short, with 11 bases between. Germline V gene lookup returns CDR1 WNHNN and CDR2 SYGVQD (reference sequence). The CDR3 is made up of 12 amino acids. As DNA, the CDR3 is TGCGCCAGGTGGTGGTCCTACTATGGCTACACCTTC. It encodes CARWWSYYGYTF.

The chain has TRBV9 and TRBJ2-3; D gene ambiguous. Germline CDR1 is SGDLS and CDR2 is YYNGEE. Deletions cut 4 bases from V and 0 bases from J, with 9 bases between. The CDR3 has 14 residues. The CDR3 DNA reads as TGTGCCAGCAGCCCCGACCGCAGCACAGATACGCAGTATTTT. Translating it yields CASSPDRSTDTQYF.